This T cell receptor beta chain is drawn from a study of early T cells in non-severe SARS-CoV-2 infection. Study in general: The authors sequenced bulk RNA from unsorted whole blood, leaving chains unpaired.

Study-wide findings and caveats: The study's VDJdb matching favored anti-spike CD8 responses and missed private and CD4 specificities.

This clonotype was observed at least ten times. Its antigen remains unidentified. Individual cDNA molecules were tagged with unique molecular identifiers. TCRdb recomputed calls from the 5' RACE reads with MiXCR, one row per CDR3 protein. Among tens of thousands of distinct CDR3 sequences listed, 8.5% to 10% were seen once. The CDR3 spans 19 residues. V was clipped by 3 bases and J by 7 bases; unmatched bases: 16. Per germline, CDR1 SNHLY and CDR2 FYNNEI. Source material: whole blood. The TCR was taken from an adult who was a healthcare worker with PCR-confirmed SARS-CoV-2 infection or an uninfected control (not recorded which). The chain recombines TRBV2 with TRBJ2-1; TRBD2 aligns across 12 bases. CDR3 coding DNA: TGTGCCAGCAGTGACCCCGGGACTAGCGGGTTTTGGGGACAGAATGAGCAGTTCTTC. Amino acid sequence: CASSDPGTSGFWGQNEQFF.